Each of the 6 T cell receptor beta chains below was sequenced from the same sample in a study of CD8 T cells in Susac syndrome. RNA in amounts of roughly 0.5 to 1 ug was reverse transcribed with random hexamers. TCRdb recomputed calls from the immunoSEQ multiplex PCR reads with MiXCR, one row per CDR3 protein. The sample holds 330,000 or so distinct CDR3 sequences; 70% to 90% are singletons and the top ten take approximately 0.2%. The specimen sequenced was CD8+ T cells from PBMCs. These receptors were obtained from a human donor with multiple sclerosis.

This clonotype has just one count. This chain links TRBV6-2 or TRBV6-3 with TRBJ2-7; D is unclear. The V gene lost 2 bases and the J gene lost 11 bases, with 13 bases spanning the gap. Per germline, CDR1 MNHEY and CDR2 SVGEGT. The CDR3 length is 12 residues. The CDR3 bases are TGTGCCAGCAGTTACGAGGTAACCTACGAGTACTTC. It codes for CASSYEVTYEYF.

The chain has TRBV4-3 and TRBJ2-6, with 7 bases fitting TRBD2. The CDR3 is 19 residues long. In germline, CDR1 is LGHNA, CDR2 YSLEER. V shed 2 bases and J 0 bases; nucleotides not matched to a gene: 10. Here the CDR3 reads CASSQPREAALSGANVLTF. The CDR3 DNA reads as TGCGCCAGCAGCCAACCCCGGGAGGCTGCCCTCTCTGGGGCCAACGTCCTGACTTTC.

The CDR3 sequence: CASSSTRSYEQYF. As DNA, the CDR3 is TGTGCCAGCAGCTCCACCCGCTCCTACGAGCAGTACTTC. This rearrangement joins TRBV7-6 to TRBJ2-7; unclear D gene. CDR1 SGHVS and CDR2 FNYEAQ come from the germline V gene. The CDR3 contains 13 residues. Trimming removed 4 bases at V and 0 bases at J, with 7 bases between.

J is TRBJ1-2 and V is TRBV19; 9 positions match TRBD1. With V trimmed by 1 base and J by 7 bases, 7 bases remained unmatched. This CDR3 has 15 amino acids. The V gene's germline CDR1 is LNHDA and CDR2 SQIVND (reference sequence). The CDR3 loop reads CASSIGYRGRIGYTF. The CDR3 region has the DNA TGTGCCAGTAGTATAGGTTACAGGGGGCGCATTGGCTACACCTTC. Full variable domain (remainder filled in from reference TRBV19 and TRBJ1-2): DGGITQSPKYLFRKEGQNVTLSCEQNLNHDAMYWYRQDPGQGLRLIYYSQIVNDFQKGDIAEGYSVSREKKESFPLTVTSAQKNPTAFYLCASSIGYRGRIGYTFGSGTRLTVV.

The chain carries TRBV9 and TRBJ1-5; D remains unclear. V was trimmed by 3 bases and J by 6 bases, leaving 13 bases between them. Germline V gene sequence: CDR1 SGDLS, CDR2 YYNGEE. The CDR3 sequence is 14 residues long. The CDR3 reads CASSDNMIGQPQHF. CDR3 sequence (DNA): TGTGCCAGCAGCGATAATATGATCGGTCAGCCCCAGCATTTT.

V and J are TRBV6-6 and TRBJ2-3, with TRBD2 identical over 10 bases. CDR3 length: 15 residues. Germline loops: CDR1 MNHNY, CDR2 SVGAGI (reference sequence). J lost 5 bases, V lost 5 bases, and 7 bases had no gene match. The CDR3 nucleotides read TGTGCCAGCAGTAGTGAGCGGGGGGGCCAAGATACGCAGTATTTT. This sequence encodes CASSSERGGQDTQYF.